Below are 8 T cell receptor beta chains sequenced from a single sample in a study of Graves' ophthalmopathy and Graves' hyperthyroidism. RNA transcripts provided the template for amplifying TCR beta CDR3 regions. HTBI-primed RT-PCR formed the first round, and a multiplex PCR formed the second. TCRdb re-derived calls from the multiplex PCR reads in MiXCR, one entry per CDR3 protein. The repertoire holds fewer than 350,000 distinct CDR3 sequences, with about a sixth as singletons. Sequenced input: peripheral blood. Every receptor here comes from an adult man with Graves' ophthalmopathy.

The table lists this clonotype with many counts. The chain combines TRBV12-3 or TRBV12-4 with TRBJ1-2; 7 bases line up with TRBD1. With V trimmed by 5 bases and J by 8 bases, 14 bases remained unmatched. The CDR3 is 15 residues long. Here the CDR3 reads CASSPRQGDTAGYTF. The CDR3 bases are TGTGCCAGCAGTCCAAGACAGGGAGATACTGCCGGCTACACCTTC.

As to this clonotype: Compared with germline, one end of the junction differs, possibly owing to a read error. The chain links TRBV2 to TRBJ1-2; no clear D gene. Germline assignment: CDR1 SNHLY and CDR2 FYNNEI. The CDR3 is 15 amino acids. The DNA of the CDR3 is TGTGCTACCTCACGGGGAATACAGCTTCTCTATGGCTACATCTTC. Amino acid sequence: CATSRGIQLLYGYIF.

This clonotype has a count of ten or more. The gene calls are TRBV16 and TRBJ2-5; 7 nucleotides align to TRBD2. The V gene's germline CDR1 is KGHSY and CDR2 FQNENV. V shed 2 bases and J 5 bases; nucleotides not matched to a gene: 5. The CDR3 length is 14 residues. The CDR3 nucleotides read TGTGCCAGCAGCCAACCTGGGACTATGGAGACCCAGTACTTC. Its translation: CASSQPGTMETQYF.

This clonotype was seen repeatedly, ten times or more. J is TRBJ2-2 and V is TRBV20-1; 7 nucleotides match TRBD2. J was trimmed by 4 bases and V by 6 bases; bases with no gene match: 5. Germline V gene lookup returns CDR1 DFQATT and CDR2 SNEGSKA (reference sequence). The CDR3 totals 13 residues. The CDR3 protein is CSAREFGTGELFF. CDR3 nucleotides: TGCAGTGCGCGGGAGTTCGGCACCGGGGAGCTGTTTTTT.

This clonotype occurred many times. The rearrangement joins TRBV19 to TRBJ1-1; TRBD1 might be the D (5 bases). The V end was cut by 8 bases, the J end by 4 bases, with 14 bases between. The germline gives CDR1 LNHDA, CDR2 SQIVND (reference sequence). The CDR3 spans 13 residues. CDR3 in amino acids: CASRKRGGTEAFF. The CDR3 bases are TGTGCCAGTCGTAAAAGGGGAGGCACTGAAGCTTTCTTT. Looking up the rest from reference TRBV19 and TRBJ1-1 gives the full variable domain: DGGITQSPKYLFRKEGQNVTLSCEQNLNHDAMYWYRQDPGQGLRLIYYSQIVNDFQKGDIAEGYSVSREKKESFPLTVTSAQKNPTAFYLCASRKRGGTEAFFGQGTRLTVV.

This clonotype was seen repeatedly, ten times or more. Germline and junction disagree at one end, which may indicate a read error. V gene TRBV3-1 combines with J gene TRBJ1-1; D is possibly TRBD1 (6 bases). CDR3 length: 13 residues. The germline V gene encodes CDR1 LGHDT and CDR2 YNNKEL (reference sequence). CDR3 DNA: TGTGCCAGCAGCAATCGACAGGCTACTGAAGCCTTCTTT. Its protein is CASSNRQATEAFF.

This clonotype was counted many times. V gene TRBV5-1 combines with J gene TRBJ1-2, with D unclear. The CDR3 loop spans 14 amino acids. Germline V gene lookup returns CDR1 SGHRS and CDR2 YFSETQ. Trimming stripped 0 bases from V and 5 bases from J, with 11 bases between. CDR3 sequence (DNA): TGCGCCAGCAGCTTGGCAGGCGAAATTTATGGCTACACCTTC. Translated, it gives CASSLAGEIYGYTF.

The rearrangement uses TRBV15 and TRBJ2-6; D is uncertain. V lost 1 base, J lost 4 bases, and 11 bases lay in between. The CDR3 contains 16 residues. The germline CDR1 and CDR2 sequences are LNHNV and YYDKDF (reference sequence). The CDR3 spells CATSRGRKSGANVLTF. The CDR3 DNA is TGTGCCACCAGCAGAGGGCGCAAGTCAGGGGCCAACGTCCTGACTTTC.